Listed here are 10 T cell receptor beta chains from one sample, sequenced in a study of shared clonotypes between healthy human individuals. The assay was immunoSEQ multiplex PCR, and TCRdb's table has in-frame clones only and misses some. The sample shows about 460,000 clones, approximately 71% of them seen only once. Sequenced input: PBMCs. These receptors were taken from a woman aged 40 to 55 in good health. Some clones in this sample may be carry-over from other donors' samples.

Comments on this clone: Given a far larger clone just one base away, this is likely a sequencing read error. V and J are TRBV30 and TRBJ2-1; tentative D call: TRBD1 (5 bases). The CDR3 sequence is 15 residues long. Trimming pared 5 bases from V and 12 bases from J, leaving 26 bases between. The germline gives CDR1 GTSNPN, CDR2 SVGIG (reference sequence). CDR3 DNA sequence: TGTGCCTGGGGCCTCGAGACAAACTGGGGCCCAGGGCAGTTCTTC. Its protein product is CAWGLETNWGPGQFF.

Worth noting for this clone: The junction does not match germline at one end; this may be a read error. The V gene is TRBV7-8, the J gene TRBJ2-6; 11 bases match TRBD1. CDR1 and CDR2 (germline): SGHVS, FQNEAQ. The CDR3 consists of 17 residues. CDR3 sequence reads: CASRLGTGGSGANVLTF. CDR3 DNA: TGTGCCAGCAGGTTAGGGACAGGGGGATCTGGGGCCAACGTCCTGACTTTC.

This clone was observed a handful of times. The chain combines TRBV7-9 with TRBJ2-6; D not resolved. V lost 3 bases, J lost 0 bases, and 9 bases lay in between. Germline V lookup: CDR1 SEHNR, CDR2 FQNEAQ (reference sequence). This CDR3 spans 16 amino acids. The DNA of the CDR3 is TGTGCCAGCAGCTTGTATTTTGACTCTGGGGCCAACGTCCTGACTTTC. This gives the protein CASSLYFDSGANVLTF. The whole variable domain, remainder taken from reference TRBV7-9 and TRBJ2-6, is DTGVSQNPRHKITKRGQNVTFRCDPISEHNRLYWYRQTLGQGPEFLTYFQNEAQLEKSRLLSDRFSAERPKGSFSTLEIQRTEQGDSAMYLCASSLYFDSGANVLTFGAGSRLTVL.

In the case of this clone: A much larger clone is a single base away; this may be a read error. This rearrangement joins TRBV10-3 to TRBJ2-7; 10 bases match TRBD2. The CDR3 has 18 residues. V shed 0 bases and J 1 base; nucleotides not matched to a gene: 9. Per the germline V gene, CDR1 is ENHRY and CDR2 is SYGVKD. The CDR3 reads CAISESTAWTSGSYEQYF. The CDR3, as DNA: TGTGCCATCAGTGAGTCGACCGCTTGGACTAGCGGATCCTACGAGCAGTACTTC.

On this clone itself: A far larger clone is off by one base, so a read error is likely. CDR3 nucleotides: TGCAGCGGTCCTCTCCGCCGGGGCAGGGAGGACGAAAAACTGTTTTTT. This translates into CSGPLRRGREDEKLFF. The chain recombines TRBV29-1 with TRBJ1-4; possible D gene TRBD1, 5 bases. CDR1 SQVTM and CDR2 ANQGSEA come from the germline V gene. The germline V and J ends were trimmed by 7 bases and 8 bases, with 26 bases remaining between them. CDR3 length equals 16 residues. The variable domain in full, with the rest retrieved from reference TRBV29-1 and TRBJ1-4, is SAVISQKPSRDICQRGTSLTIQCQVDSQVTMMFWYRQQPGQSLTLIATANQGSEATYESGFVIDKFPISRPNLTFSTLTVSNMSPEDSSIYLCSGPLRRGREDEKLFFGSGTQLSVL.

To note about this clone: One base separates it from a far larger clone, so it is likely a read error. This chain connects TRBV4-1 to TRBJ1-4; a possible D gene is TRBD1 (5 bases). The CDR3 has 15 residues. In germline, CDR1 is MGHRA, CDR2 YSYEKL. The CDR3 nucleotides read TGCTCCAGCAGCCAACAGGAGGGGAGTAATGAAAAACTGTTTTTT. It codes for CSSSQQEGSNEKLFF.

The chain links TRBV6-5 to TRBJ1-5, with D hard to call. Germline V gene data show CDR1 as MNHEY and CDR2 as SVGAGI. Deletions cut 6 bases from V and 1 base from J, with 7 bases between. The CDR3 spans 13 residues. The CDR3 coding sequence is TGTGCCAGCAGCCTCGACAGCAATCAGCCCCAGCATTTT. It translates to CASSLDSNQPQHF.

Regarding this clone: One end of the junction fails to match germline, which may point to a read error. Other nucleotide sequences from this sample produce the same CDR3. The chain is built from TRBV28 and TRBJ2-2; 10 nucleotides agree with TRBD2. The CDR3 runs to 15 residues. Germline CDR1 and CDR2: MDHEN and SYDVKM. CDR3 nucleotides: TGTGCCAGCAGTTTACTAGCGGGAGACACCGGGGAGCTGTTTTTC. Amino acid sequence: CASSLLAGDTGELFF.

The rearrangement uses TRBV2 and TRBJ2-6; D gene uncertain. V lost 6 bases to trimming and J lost 0 bases, with 6 bases between them. The CDR3 loop spans 14 amino acids. The germline gives CDR1 SNHLY, CDR2 FYNNEI. The chain's CDR3 is CASSKNSGANVLTF. Here the CDR3 DNA reads TGTGCCAGCAGCAAAAACTCTGGGGCCAACGTCCTGACTTTC.

The V call is TRBV5-6, the J call TRBJ2-7; 7 nucleotides match TRBD1. The J segment lost 2 bases and the V segment lost 2 bases, leaving 7 bases of the junction unmatched. CDR1 and CDR2 from the germline V gene are SGHDT and YYEEEE. The CDR3 sequence is 15 residues long. This CDR3 is CASSLVRDSTYEQYF. CDR3 nucleotides: TGTGCCAGCAGCTTAGTCCGGGACAGCACCTACGAGCAGTACTTC.